A single sample is the source of the 32 T cell receptor beta chains below, sequenced in a study of control samples from healthy donors and cancer patients (dated by TCRdb to between 2020 and 2021). Library preparation was by the immunoSEQ multiplex PCR assay. Drawn from immuneACCESS, this table holds only the in-frame rearrangements with V and J called that TCRdb kept. Clones are partly lost; checked studies trace under half to an unresolved V gene and leave the rest unexplained. The sample contains roughly 88,000 clones, approximately 90% of them found a single time. Jointly, the top ten make up around 0.95% of the sample. Sequenced material: blood. The receptors stem from a woman younger than 45 in good health.

This clone was seen just once. The rearrangement joins TRBV6-5 to TRBJ1-4, with D unresolved. This CDR3 contains 15 residues. Germline CDR1 is MNHEY and CDR2 is SVGAGI. With 4 bases removed from V and 5 bases from J, the gap between germline ends came to 14 bases. Here the CDR3 reads CASSSGWSLNEKLFF. The CDR3 DNA is TGTGCCAGCAGTTCCGGATGGAGCTTAAATGAAAAACTGTTTTTT.

This chain uses TRBV3-1 (or the pseudogene TRBV3-2) with TRBJ2-1; D gene unclear. Trimming took off 3 bases at V and 6 bases at J, with 9 bases between the two ends. Germline CDR1 is LGHDT and CDR2 is YNNKEL (reference sequence). This CDR3 comprises 13 residues. The CDR3 DNA reads as TGTGCCAGCAGCCACGGAAGCAGCAATGAGCAGTTCTTC. Its protein product is CASSHGSSNEQFF.

V is TRBV10-2 and J is TRBJ2-6, with D perhaps being TRBD1 or TRBD2 (5 bases each). V dropped 6 bases and J dropped 4 bases, with 13 bases sitting between them. Germline V gene data show CDR1 as WSHSY and CDR2 as SAAADI. CDR3 length equals 15 residues. CDR3 coding DNA: TGCGCCAGCAGCCCGGGGACCATCGGGGCCAACGTCCTGACTTTC. Translated: CASSPGTIGANVLTF.

The chain is built from TRBV7-8 and TRBJ2-3, with TRBD1 matching 8 bases. This CDR3 spans 15 amino acids. Germline CDR1 is SGHVS and CDR2 is FQNEAQ. V was pared by 1 base and J by 6 bases, with 6 bases of the junction left unmatched. CDR3 sequence (DNA): TGTGCCAGCAGCTTAGTGTCAGGGGGCAGGGATACGCAGTATTTT. Protein: CASSLVSGGRDTQYF.

The chain is built from TRBV11-2 and TRBJ2-1; TRBD1 is a possible D gene (5 bases). V gave up 5 bases and J gave up 9 bases, with 11 bases separating them. Germline CDR1 is SGHAT and CDR2 is FQNNGV. The CDR3 runs to 12 residues. CDR3 amino acids: CASSPGPGEQFF. CDR3 in DNA: TGTGCCAGCAGCCCAGGGCCGGGTGAGCAGTTCTTC.

The V and J genes are TRBV10-1 and TRBJ2-7, with D possibly called TRBD1 or TRBD2 (7 bases each). With 2 bases removed from V and 2 bases from J, the gap between germline ends came to 16 bases. There are 16 residues in the CDR3. CDR1 WNHNN and CDR2 SYGVQD come from the germline V gene (reference sequence). Here the CDR3 reads CASSEKQGGGTYEQYF. The CDR3 DNA follows: TGCGCCAGCAGTGAGAAGCAGGGGGGGGGAACCTACGAGCAGTACTTC.

This rearrangement joins TRBV24-1 to TRBJ1-1, with 8 bases identical to TRBD1. Germline-derived CDR1 and CDR2 are KGHDR and SFDVKD. J was trimmed by 10 bases and V by 3 bases; bases with no gene match: 9. This CDR3 contains 14 residues. CDR3: CATSDVTGAVGAFF. The CDR3 bases are TGTGCCACCAGTGATGTGACAGGGGCGGTGGGAGCTTTCTTT.

The chain couples TRBV5-1 to TRBJ1-5; perhaps TRBD1 as D (6 bases). The CDR3 has 14 amino acids. The ends were cut back, 4 bases at V and 8 bases at J, with 16 bases in the middle. Germline V gene sequence: CDR1 SGHRS, CDR2 YFSETQ. CDR3 coding DNA: TGCGCCAGCAGCCCCCGGGGGGCGCGGGAGCCCCAGCATTTT. Encoded protein: CASSPRGAREPQHF.

This clone was counted between two and nine times. This rearrangement joins TRBV9 to TRBJ1-3; a weak D match, TRBD1 (6 bases). V was cut by 3 bases and J by 0 bases, with 7 bases left in between. The length of the CDR3 is 14 residues. Germline V gene sequence: CDR1 SGDLS, CDR2 YYNGEE. The CDR3, as DNA: TGTGCCAGCAGCGGAGGGGGCTCTGGAAACACCATATATTTT. It codes for CASSGGGSGNTIYF. Full variable domain (rest looked up from reference TRBV9 and TRBJ1-3): DSGVTQTPKHLITATGQRVTLRCSPRSGDLSVYWYQQSLDQGLQFLIQYYNGEERAKGNILERFSAQQFPDLHSELNLSSLELGDSALYFCASSGGGSGNTIYFGEGSWLTVV.

This rearrangement joins TRBV15 to TRBJ1-5, with D possibly matching TRBD1 (6 bases). This CDR3 region has 15 residues. V was cut by 3 bases and J by 5 bases, with 14 bases left in between. Germline lookup yields CDR1 LNHNV and CDR2 YYDKDF (reference sequence). CDR3 loop: CATSRGTSSDQPQHF. The CDR3 nucleotides read TGTGCCACCAGCAGGGGGACAAGCAGCGATCAGCCCCAGCATTTT.

The V gene is TRBV10-3, the J gene TRBJ1-2; 11 bases map to TRBD1. This CDR3 spans 16 amino acids. The V and J ends lost 0 bases and 4 bases, in that order; junction bases with no gene match: 4. The germline V gene has CDR1 ENHRY and CDR2 SYGVKD. Written as DNA, the CDR3 is TGTGCCATCAGTGAGTCGATCGGGACAGGGGGCTATGGCTACACCTTC. This codes for CAISESIGTGGYGYTF.

The rearrangement links TRBV5-5 to TRBJ1-6; TRBD1 matches 7 bases. V shed 3 bases, J shed 7 bases, and the junction held 10 bases outside the gene matches. The germline V gene has CDR1 SGHKS and CDR2 YYEKEE (reference sequence). There are 16 residues in the CDR3. The CDR3, as DNA: TGTGCCAGCAGCTCGGACCCGACAGGGAGGAATTCACCCCTCCACTTT. Translating it yields CASSSDPTGRNSPLHF.

The genes are TRBV20-1 and TRBJ1-2, with D perhaps matching TRBD1 (5 bases). Per germline, CDR1 DFQATT and CDR2 SNEGSKA (reference sequence). The CDR3 runs 10 residues. V dropped 6 bases and J dropped 7 bases, with 9 bases sitting between them. The CDR3 region is CSAQTGGYTF. CDR3 bases: TGCAGTGCGCAAACAGGTGGCTACACCTTC.

The chain recombines TRBV6-6 with TRBJ1-2; possibly TRBD1 for D (5 bases). Deletions cut 5 bases from V and 6 bases from J, with 13 bases between. This CDR3 has 13 residues. Germline V gene lookup returns CDR1 MNHNY and CDR2 SVGAGI (reference sequence). The CDR3 loop is CASSHGDLDGYTF. CDR3 in DNA: TGTGCCAGCAGTCACGGGGACCTAGATGGCTACACCTTC.

This rearrangement joins TRBV6-5 to TRBJ2-7, with TRBD1 identical over 8 bases. The V gene end was trimmed by 6 bases and the J gene end by 5 bases; junction bases not matched to a gene: 12. Germline loops: CDR1 MNHEY, CDR2 SVGAGI. The CDR3 is 15 amino acids. CDR3 DNA sequence: TGTGCCAGCAGGGGCACCGGGACAGGAGTAGACGAGCAGTACTTC. Encoded protein: CASRGTGTGVDEQYF.

The chain carries TRBV6-1 and TRBJ1-2; no clear D gene. Germline CDR1 and CDR2: MNHNS and SASEGT. Trimming stripped 2 bases from V and 6 bases from J, with 13 bases between. The CDR3 totals 14 residues. The CDR3 protein is CASSEFGRQDGYTF. The DNA of the CDR3 is TGTGCCAGCAGTGAATTTGGCAGACAAGATGGCTACACCTTC.

This chain links TRBV7-6 with TRBJ2-6; no firm D call. From germline, CDR1 is SGHVS and CDR2 FNYEAQ. V lost 5 bases and J lost 0, with 8 bases in between. The CDR3 is 15 amino acids. As DNA, the CDR3 is TGTGCCAGCAGCCCTCACGGCTCTGGGGCCAACGTCCTGACTTTC. This codes for CASSPHGSGANVLTF.

The rearrangement links TRBV5-6 to TRBJ2-5, with D uncertain. CDR3 length: 15 amino acids. Trimming removed 1 base at V and 2 bases at J, with 12 bases between. From germline, CDR1 is SGHDT and CDR2 YYEEEE. The CDR3 nucleotides read TGTGCCAGCAGCTTGACCCCTACCCCACAAGAGACCCAGTACTTC. Amino acids: CASSLTPTPQETQYF.

This clone was counted between two and nine times. This chain links TRBV4-2 with TRBJ1-2; D may be TRBD1 (6 bases). The CDR3 runs to 16 residues. The germline V gene has CDR1 LGHNA and CDR2 YNFKEQ. V dropped 2 bases and J dropped 4 bases, with 17 bases sitting between them. The CDR3 DNA is TGTGCCAGCAGCCAATCCGTGGGGGGGCAGGTCTATGGCTACACCTTC. Protein product: CASSQSVGGQVYGYTF.

This chain links TRBV7-2 with TRBJ2-7, with D unclear. There are 15 residues in the CDR3. V gave up 0 bases and J gave up 3 bases, with 12 bases separating them. From germline, CDR1 is SGHTA and CDR2 FQGNSA. As DNA, the CDR3 is TGTGCCAGCAGCTTAGCGCGTGGAGAATTCTACGAGCAGTACTTC. Amino acid sequence: CASSLARGEFYEQYF.

V is TRBV4-1 and J is TRBJ1-3; D call uncertain. This CDR3 has 15 amino acids. Germline CDR1 MGHRA, CDR2 YSYEKL. The V end was cut by 0 bases, the J end by 1 base, with 7 bases between. The DNA of the CDR3 is TGCGCCAGCAGCCAAGATCTGGATTCTGGAAACACCATATATTTT. Amino acid sequence: CASSQDLDSGNTIYF.

The rearrangement joins TRBV30 to TRBJ2-7, with 9 nucleotides matching TRBD2. Germline trimming cut 2 bases from V and 6 bases from J; bases unmatched to any gene: 8. The V gene's germline CDR1 is GTSNPN and CDR2 SVGIG (reference sequence). This CDR3 comprises 14 residues. CDR3 sequence: CAWSPSGRLSEQYF. CDR3 bases: TGTGCCTGGAGTCCCAGCGGGAGGCTATCCGAGCAGTACTTC.

The chain is built from TRBV10-3 and TRBJ2-3, with 8 bases identical to TRBD2. The junction had 6 bases not matched to a gene; V was cut back by 8 bases and J by 5 bases. CDR1 and CDR2 (germline): ENHRY, SYGVKD. The CDR3 has 13 amino acids. Here the CDR3 reads CAIRAGVGDTQYF. The CDR3 region has the DNA TGTGCCATCCGAGCGGGAGTGGGAGATACGCAGTATTTT.

The chain uses TRBV4-1 and TRBJ1-2, with D perhaps matching TRBD1 (6 bases). The CDR3 sequence is 15 residues long. Germline V gene data show CDR1 as MGHRA and CDR2 as YSYEKL. With 4 bases removed from V and 4 bases from J, the gap between germline ends came to 16 bases. CDR3: CASSLQTQGGYGYTF. The CDR3 coding sequence is TGCGCCAGCAGCCTCCAAACACAGGGAGGCTATGGCTACACCTTC.

The chain joins TRBV9 to TRBJ1-5; D perhaps matches TRBD1 (5 bases). The CDR3 spans 15 residues. Germline CDR1 is SGDLS and CDR2 is YYNGEE. V shed 4 bases and J shed 1 base, with 12 bases lying between them. CDR3 loop: CASSQGPGSNQPQHF. Here the CDR3 DNA reads TGTGCCAGCAGCCAGGGACCGGGAAGCAATCAGCCCCAGCATTTT.

This clone occurred once. The chain carries TRBV12-3 or TRBV12-4 and TRBJ2-2; 9 nucleotides line up with TRBD1. This CDR3 is 13 amino acids long. Unmatched junction bases numbered 0, after V lost 4 bases and J lost 6 bases. The CDR3 loop reads CASSWTGAGELFF. CDR3 bases: TGTGCCAGCAGTTGGACAGGGGCCGGGGAGCTGTTTTTT.

The chain joins TRBV6-5 to TRBJ1-5; weak D call: TRBD1 (6 bases). In germline, CDR1 is MNHEY, CDR2 SVGAGI. Trimming cost V 2 bases and J 7 bases, with 15 bases left between them. The CDR3 loop spans 15 amino acids. The CDR3 region is CASSYGGGRGQPQHF. CDR3 coding DNA: TGTGCCAGCAGTTACGGGGGGGGAAGGGGGCAGCCCCAGCATTTT.

The V gene is TRBV6-1, the J gene TRBJ1-6, with D uncertain. This CDR3 has 16 amino acids. The germline gives CDR1 MNHNS, CDR2 SASEGT. V dropped 2 bases and J dropped 10 bases, with 18 bases sitting between them. CDR3 amino acids: CASSEFGGDFASPLHF. The CDR3 region has the DNA TGTGCCAGCAGTGAATTTGGCGGGGATTTTGCATCACCCCTCCACTTT.

This clone was observed a few times. V usage is TRBV6-5 and J usage is TRBJ1-2; 7 positions agree with TRBD1. The V gene end was trimmed by 6 bases and the J gene end by 0 bases; junction bases not matched to a gene: 7. This CDR3 is built from 15 residues. Per the germline V gene, CDR1 is MNHEY and CDR2 is SVGAGI. The CDR3 nucleotides read TGTGCCAGCAGCCTGGACAGGTCCACTAACTATGGCTACACCTTC. It translates to CASSLDRSTNYGYTF.

This chain links TRBV19 with TRBJ2-3, with unresolved D. The CDR3 spans 13 residues. Germline V CDR1 and CDR2: LNHDA, SQIVND (reference sequence). Trimming pared 5 bases from V and 0 bases from J, leaving 6 bases between. The CDR3 DNA reads as TGTGCCAGTAGTTCCTCTAGCACAGATACGCAGTATTTT. It encodes CASSSSSTDTQYF. Full variable domain (remainder filled in from reference TRBV19 and TRBJ2-3): DGGITQSPKYLFRKEGQNVTLSCEQNLNHDAMYWYRQDPGQGLRLIYYSQIVNDFQKGDIAEGYSVSREKKESFPLTVTSAQKNPTAFYLCASSSSSTDTQYFGPGTRLTVL.

CDR3 sequence: CASMGQFDYGYTF. The CDR3 nucleotides read TGTGCCAGCATGGGACAGTTCGACTATGGCTACACCTTC. The chain has TRBV2 and TRBJ1-2, with 7 bases that match TRBD1. Germline lookup yields CDR1 SNHLY and CDR2 FYNNEI. The CDR3 sequence is 13 residues long. The J segment lost 3 bases and the V segment lost 7 bases, leaving 5 bases of the junction unmatched.

This sequence joins TRBV15 and TRBJ2-1; D perhaps matches TRBD2 (5 bases). The V gene's germline CDR1 is LNHNV and CDR2 YYDKDF (reference sequence). The CDR3 has 14 amino acids. Trimming pared 7 bases from V and 0 bases from J, leaving 10 bases between. The CDR3 reads CATITGGSYNEQFF. CDR3 nucleotides: TGTGCCACCATCACCGGAGGCTCCTACAATGAGCAGTTCTTC.